This passage covers 28 T cell receptor beta chains from one sample sequenced in a study of blood T cell repertoires in COVID-19. Generated by immunoSEQ multiplex PCR, the TCRdb table keeps only in-frame clones and is missing some. Found here are some 66,000 clones, over 80% of them singletons; the top ten hold 6% to 8%. Material for sequencing was peripheral blood. All receptors come from a human donor in a cohort sampled during active COVID-19.

This chain connects TRBV4-3 to TRBJ2-3; 12 bases agree with TRBD2. From germline, CDR1 is LGHNA and CDR2 YSLEER. CDR3 length equals 16 residues. J lost 1 base, V lost 1 base, and 0 bases had no gene match. The CDR3 sequence: CASSQGLAGGTDTQYF. The CDR3 DNA is TGCGCCAGCAGCCAAGGACTAGCGGGGGGCACAGATACGCAGTATTTT.

CDR3 region: CASSILRGGFNYGYTF. Written as DNA, the CDR3 is TGTGCCAGTAGTATCCTCAGGGGCGGTTTTAACTATGGCTACACCTTC. The V call is TRBV19, the J call TRBJ1-2; D is possibly TRBD1 (6 bases). V dropped 3 bases and J dropped 1 base, with 15 bases sitting between them. CDR1 LNHDA and CDR2 SQIVND come from the germline V gene (reference sequence). This CDR3 is 16 amino acids long.

The genes are TRBV5-4 and TRBJ2-3; the match to TRBD1 covers 8 bases. Germline V CDR1 and CDR2: SGHNT, YYREEE (reference sequence). This CDR3 spans 17 amino acids. J gave up 0 bases and V 0 bases, and 6 bases lay outside the gene matches. The CDR3 sequence: CASSLGKDRASTDTQYF. In DNA, the CDR3 is TGTGCCAGCAGCTTGGGGAAGGACAGGGCCAGCACAGATACGCAGTATTTT.

This clone appeared once. This rearrangement joins TRBV30 to TRBJ2-1, with 7 bases matching TRBD2. Losses at the gene ends were 1 base for V and 12 bases for J; bases not matched to a gene: 9. This CDR3 region has 13 residues. CDR1 is GTSNPN, CDR2 SVGIG, per germline (reference sequence). This CDR3 is CAWSESGRGGQFF. The CDR3 DNA follows: TGTGCCTGGAGTGAGTCAGGGAGGGGAGGGCAGTTCTTC.

In its sample, this clone was seen a few times. This rearrangement joins TRBV5-1 to TRBJ1-2; D is unresolved. The CDR3 consists of 13 residues. CDR1 SGHRS and CDR2 YFSETQ come from the germline V gene. V was clipped by 0 bases and J by 5 bases, with 8 bases between them. The CDR3 loop reads CASSLEVQYGYTF. The CDR3 DNA follows: TGCGCCAGCAGCTTGGAGGTACAGTATGGCTACACCTTC.

V is TRBV2 and J is TRBJ1-3, with a tentative D call TRBD1 (6 bases). Germline loops: CDR1 SNHLY, CDR2 FYNNEI. Trimming stripped 4 bases from V and 4 bases from J, with 11 bases between. The CDR3 is 14 amino acids. CDR3 bases: TGTGCCAGCAGTGGCAGGGGCACAGGAAACACCATATATTTT. This sequence encodes CASSGRGTGNTIYF.

The chain combines TRBV4-2 with TRBJ1-3, with D hard to call. This CDR3 has 16 amino acids. Germline V gives CDR1 LGHNA, CDR2 YNFKEQ. V lost 5 bases, J lost 0 bases, and 14 bases lay in between. CDR3 protein: CASSSRLGDSGNTIYF. In DNA, the CDR3 is TGTGCCAGCAGCTCCAGGCTCGGGGACTCTGGAAACACCATATATTTT.

The rearrangement links TRBV25-1 to TRBJ1-2, with 9 bases identical to TRBD1. The V gene's germline CDR1 is MGHDK and CDR2 SYGVNS. The V and J ends lost 4 bases and 8 bases, in that order; junction bases with no gene match: 5. This CDR3 spans 13 amino acids. The CDR3 spells CASSGGTGTGYTF. CDR3 bases: TGTGCCAGCAGTGGAGGGACAGGGACCGGCTACACCTTC.

This chain uses TRBV28 with TRBJ1-3; possibly TRBD1 for D (5 bases). Germline-derived CDR1 and CDR2 are MDHEN and SYDVKM. There are 14 residues in the CDR3. V lost 6 bases and J 5 bases, leaving 14 bases between the germline ends. The CDR3 DNA reads TGTGCCAGCAGCAAAGGGGCAGTTAGAAACACCATATATTTT. Protein: CASSKGAVRNTIYF.

V and J are TRBV2 and TRBJ2-2, with 12 bases that match TRBD2. Unmatched junction bases numbered 4, after V lost 5 bases and J lost 3 bases. This CDR3 contains 16 residues. CDR1 is SNHLY, CDR2 FYNNEI, per germline. The CDR3 DNA reads TGTGCCAGCAGTTCAGGACTAGCGGGGTACACCGGGGAGCTGTTTTTT. This gives the protein CASSSGLAGYTGELFF.

The chain couples TRBV21-1 to TRBJ1-4. TRBV21-1 is a documented pseudogene. The length of the CDR3 is 16 residues. The CDR3 is CASSPKVGLSGEKLFF. The CDR3 region has the DNA TGTGCCAGCAGCCCAAAGGTGGGACTTAGCGGGGAAAAACTGTTTTTT.

The chain carries TRBV6-5 and TRBJ1-1; D is unresolved. The CDR3 totals 15 residues. Trimming pared 2 bases from V and 4 bases from J, leaving 14 bases between. The germline V gene encodes CDR1 MNHEY and CDR2 SVGAGI. Here the CDR3 reads CASSYAPRVGTEAFF. Here the CDR3 DNA reads TGTGCCAGCAGTTACGCCCCGAGGGTGGGCACTGAAGCTTTCTTT.

This clone was counted a single time. As DNA, the CDR3 is TGTGCCAGCAGCCAAGCCCAGGGGGACCTCTCTGGGGCCAACGTCCTGACTTTC. This gives the protein CASSQAQGDLSGANVLTF. V usage is TRBV3-1 (or the pseudogene TRBV3-2) and J usage is TRBJ2-6; 7 bases are shared with TRBD1. This CDR3 spans 18 amino acids. Germline trimming cut 1 base from V and 0 bases from J; bases unmatched to any gene: 6. CDR1 and CDR2 from the germline V gene are LGHDT and YNNKEL (reference sequence).

The chain has TRBV27 and TRBJ2-3; 11 bases agree with TRBD2. Germline lookup yields CDR1 MNHEY and CDR2 SMNVEV (reference sequence). V was clipped by 5 bases and J by 3 bases; unmatched bases: 19. The CDR3 runs to 20 residues. The DNA of the CDR3 is TGTGCCAGCAGTCCTTCGGTGCAGGCGGTAACTAGCGGGAGAACAGATACGCAGTATTTT. This codes for CASSPSVQAVTSGRTDTQYF.

The CDR3 protein is CASSIGDRLHTEAFF. In DNA form, the CDR3 reads TGTGCCAGTAGTATAGGTGACAGGCTTCACACTGAAGCTTTCTTT. The V gene is TRBV19, the J gene TRBJ1-1; tentative D call: TRBD1 (6 bases). This CDR3 has 15 residues. In germline, CDR1 is LNHDA, CDR2 SQIVND (reference sequence). Trimming stripped 1 base from V and 3 bases from J, with 12 bases between. Variable domain in full (rest from reference TRBV19 and TRBJ1-1): DGGITQSPKYLFRKEGQNVTLSCEQNLNHDAMYWYRQDPGQGLRLIYYSQIVNDFQKGDIAEGYSVSREKKESFPLTVTSAQKNPTAFYLCASSIGDRLHTEAFFGQGTRLTVV.

The chain uses TRBV19 and TRBJ2-2; D is possibly TRBD1 (6 bases). The CDR3 length is 16 residues. Germline V gives CDR1 LNHDA, CDR2 SQIVND (reference sequence). Trimming removed 3 bases at V and 3 bases at J, with 14 bases between. CDR3 sequence reads: CASSIGRGQDTGELFF. For the CDR3, the DNA is TGTGCCAGTAGTATTGGCAGGGGCCAGGACACCGGGGAGCTGTTTTTT.

This clone was recorded only once. This chain links TRBV28 with TRBJ2-7; 9 nucleotides agree with TRBD1. Germline assignment: CDR1 MDHEN and CDR2 SYDVKM. This CDR3 has 15 residues. J was trimmed by 0 bases and V by 2 bases; bases with no gene match: 2. The CDR3 region has the DNA TGTGCCAGCAGTTTAGGGGACAGGGCCTCCTACGAGCAGTACTTC. This sequence encodes CASSLGDRASYEQYF.

The chain recombines TRBV19 with TRBJ1-5; tentative D call: TRBD1 (6 bases). Germline CDR1 LNHDA, CDR2 SQIVND (reference sequence). The CDR3 extends over 15 amino acids. V was clipped by 4 bases and J by 6 bases, with 16 bases between them. The chain's CDR3 is CASSKQQGSGQPQHF. In nucleotides, the CDR3 is TGTGCCAGTAGTAAACAACAGGGTTCGGGTCAGCCCCAGCATTTT.

V gene TRBV20-1 combines with J gene TRBJ2-3; TRBD2 agrees at 15 bases. The CDR3 consists of 17 residues. Germline CDR1 is DFQATT and CDR2 is SNEGSKA (reference sequence). With V trimmed by 3 bases and J by 2 bases, 6 bases remained unmatched. CDR3 in DNA: TGCAGTGCTAGTCGGGGGACTAGCGGGGGGACCACAGATACGCAGTATTTT. This encodes CSASRGTSGGTTDTQYF.

This sequence joins TRBV5-1 and TRBJ2-1, with 9 bases identical to TRBD2. Trimming took 0 bases from V and 3 from J; bases not matched to a gene: 4. The CDR3 totals 16 residues. The germline V gene encodes CDR1 SGHRS and CDR2 YFSETQ. The chain's CDR3 is CASSLALAGNYNEQFF. CDR3 bases: TGCGCCAGCAGCTTGGCCCTAGCGGGAAACTACAATGAGCAGTTCTTC.

The gene calls are TRBV3-1 (or the pseudogene TRBV3-2) and TRBJ1-2; 7 nucleotides line up with TRBD1. With V trimmed by 2 bases and J by 6 bases, 6 bases remained unmatched. Germline V gene lookup returns CDR1 LGHDT and CDR2 YNNKEL (reference sequence). CDR3 length equals 14 residues. DNA for the CDR3: TGTGCCAGCAGCCAACTCAGGGGGGACGATGGCTACACCTTC. This encodes CASSQLRGDDGYTF.

The rearrangement joins TRBV9 to TRBJ2-3; no clear D gene. The CDR3 loop spans 12 amino acids. Germline CDR1 is SGDLS and CDR2 is YYNGEE. The V gene lost 3 bases and the J gene lost 3 bases, with 5 bases spanning the gap. As DNA, the CDR3 is TGTGCCAGCAGCGCCAGTACAGATACGCAGTATTTT. This gives the protein CASSASTDTQYF.

V and J are TRBV7-3 and TRBJ2-1, with 7 bases fitting TRBD1. Looked up from germline, CDR1 is SGHTA and CDR2 is FQGTGA. With 4 bases clipped from V and 4 bases from J, the junction kept 13 bases outside the gene matches. This CDR3 region has 17 residues. The CDR3 is CASSSARGRGSYNEQFF. The CDR3 nucleotides read TGTGCCAGCAGCTCCGCTCGGGGCAGGGGGTCTTACAATGAGCAGTTCTTC. Drawing the rest from reference TRBV7-3 and TRBJ2-1, the complete variable domain is GAGVSQTPSNKVTEKGKYVELRCDPISGHTALYWYRQSLGQGPEFLIYFQGTGAADDSGLPNDRFFAVRPEGSVSTLKIQRTERGDSAVYLCASSSARGRGSYNEQFFGPGTRLTVL.

The chain joins TRBV14 to TRBJ1-4, with TRBD1 as a possible D gene (5 bases). CDR3 length: 15 residues. V was clipped by 4 bases and J by 10 bases, with 19 bases between them. CDR1 and CDR2 (germline): SGHDN, FVKESK. In DNA form, the CDR3 reads TGTGCCAGCAGCCGTCACGGAACGGGGGTCGGAAAACTGTTTTTT. Translation gives CASSRHGTGVGKLFF.

The chain's CDR3 is CASSPPGGTGGGDTQYF. In DNA, the CDR3 is TGTGCCAGCAGCCCCCCAGGGGGCACAGGGGGGGGAGATACGCAGTATTTT. The chain carries TRBV28 and TRBJ2-3; perhaps TRBD1 as D (8 bases). The CDR3 extends over 17 amino acids. CDR1 MDHEN and CDR2 SYDVKM come from the germline V gene. Trimming shortened V by 6 bases and J by 5 bases, and 24 bases separated the two germline ends.

V and J are TRBV28 and TRBJ2-3; 9 nucleotides agree with TRBD2. The CDR3 is 17 residues long. V was pared by 6 bases and J by 4 bases, with 14 bases of the junction left unmatched. Germline V gene lookup returns CDR1 MDHEN and CDR2 SYDVKM. CDR3 nucleotides: TGTGCCAGCAGCTCCCTACGTATTGCGGGAGGGCCAGATACGCAGTATTTT. Protein sequence: CASSSLRIAGGPDTQYF. Complete variable domain (other parts from reference TRBV28 and TRBJ2-3): DVKVTQSSRYLVKRTGEKVFLECVQDMDHENMFWYRQDPGLGLRLIYFSYDVKMKEKGDIPEGYSVSREKKERFSLILESASTNQTSMYLCASSSLRIAGGPDTQYFGPGTRLTVL.

The chain employs TRBV11-2 and TRBJ2-3, with TRBD2 matching 8 bases. Per germline, CDR1 SGHAT and CDR2 FQNNGV. This CDR3 comprises 16 residues. With 3 bases clipped from V and 4 bases from J, the junction kept 9 bases outside the gene matches. CDR3 protein: CASSFDGGGLADTQYF. The CDR3 DNA reads TGTGCCAGCAGCTTCGACGGGGGGGGCCTCGCAGATACGCAGTATTTT.

The CDR3 DNA reads as TGCGCCAGCAGCTTGCCCGGGAAGTCCTCCTACGAGCAGTACTTC. Amino acids: CASSLPGKSSYEQYF. The chain joins TRBV5-1 to TRBJ2-7; the D gene is possibly TRBD2 (5 bases). This CDR3 region has 15 residues. The V and J ends lost 1 base and 0 bases respectively, with 11 bases between them. Germline-derived CDR1 and CDR2 are SGHRS and YFSETQ.